This T cell receptor beta chain is drawn from a study of blood T cell repertoires in COVID-19. With V trimmed by 5 bases and J by 0 bases, 4 bases remained unmatched. Germline V gene lookup returns CDR1 SGHVS and CDR2 FQNEAQ. The CDR3 spans 15 residues. Repertoires were generated with immunoSEQ multiplex PCR, while TCRdb's copy carries only in-frame clones and drops some. Counted here are 32,000 or so clones, around 90% occurring once; the ten biggest clones make up around 6.5%. Only a few counts were recorded for this clone. Specimen: peripheral blood. The source of this sequence is a human donor in a cohort sampled during active COVID-19. This chain links TRBV7-8 with TRBJ1-3; TRBD1 matches at 7 bases. The CDR3 loop is CASSTTGVSGNTIYF. The DNA for the CDR3 is TGTGCCAGCAGCACCACAGGGGTCTCTGGAAACACCATATATTTT.